The source of this TCR beta chain is a study of T cell repertoires in aging, cancer and after chemotherapy. On the study more broadly: Glioblastoma patients receiving temozolomide-based therapy gave paired samples before and after chemotherapy.

J was trimmed by 6 bases and V by 1 base; bases with no gene match: 5. Per the germline V gene, CDR1 is SQVTM and CDR2 is ANQGSEA. The CDR3 length is 14 residues. TCR beta rearrangements were amplified from peripheral blood genomic DNA. In this sample, this clonotype is large. Rearranged V-D-J TRB sequences were amplified with a mixed TRB-A/B primer pool. Via MiXCR, TCRdb re-called the multiplex PCR reads, giving one row per CDR3 protein. The data contain around 2,700 distinct CDR3 sequences, 25% to 35% of them singletons. This chain uses TRBV29-1 with TRBJ2-2; 7 bases line up with TRBD1. This TCR was sampled from a human donor with a solid tumor. Material: blood. CDR3 DNA sequence: TGCAGCGTTGAAGTGGAGCAGGGGGCCGGGGAGCTGTTTTTT. This codes for CSVEVEQGAGELFF.